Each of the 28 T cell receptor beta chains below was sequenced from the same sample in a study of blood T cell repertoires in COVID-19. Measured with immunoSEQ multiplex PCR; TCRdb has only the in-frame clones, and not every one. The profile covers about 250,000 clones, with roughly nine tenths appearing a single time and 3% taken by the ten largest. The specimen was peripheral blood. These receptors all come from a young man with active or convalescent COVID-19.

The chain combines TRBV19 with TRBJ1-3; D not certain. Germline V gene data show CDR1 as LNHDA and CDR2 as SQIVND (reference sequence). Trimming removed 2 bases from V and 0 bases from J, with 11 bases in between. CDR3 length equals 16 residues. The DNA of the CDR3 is TGTGCCAGTAGTATATTCGGGATAAGCTCTGGAAACACCATATATTTT. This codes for CASSIFGISSGNTIYF.

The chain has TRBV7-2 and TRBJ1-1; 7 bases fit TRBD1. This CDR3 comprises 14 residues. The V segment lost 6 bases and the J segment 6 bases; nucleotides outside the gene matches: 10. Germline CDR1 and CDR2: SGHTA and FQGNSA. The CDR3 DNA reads TGTGCCAGCAGTCAAGACAGGGTTAGGTCTGAAGCTTTCTTT. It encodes CASSQDRVRSEAFF.

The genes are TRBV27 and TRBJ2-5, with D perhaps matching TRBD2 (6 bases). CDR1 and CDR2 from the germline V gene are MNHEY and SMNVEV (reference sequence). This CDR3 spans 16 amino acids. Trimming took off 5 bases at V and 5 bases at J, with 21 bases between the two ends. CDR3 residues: CASSLYPGERIETQYF. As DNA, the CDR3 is TGTGCCAGCAGTCTATACCCGGGGGAGAGGATTGAGACCCAGTACTTC.

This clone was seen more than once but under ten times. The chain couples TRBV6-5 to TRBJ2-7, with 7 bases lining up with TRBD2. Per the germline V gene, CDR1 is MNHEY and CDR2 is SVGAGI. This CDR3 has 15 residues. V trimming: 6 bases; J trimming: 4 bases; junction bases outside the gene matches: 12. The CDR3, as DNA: TGTGCCAGCAGCCTTCTCGCGGGAGCGGGTTACGAGCAGTACTTC. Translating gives CASSLLAGAGYEQYF.

DNA of the CDR3: TGTGCCAGCAGTTGGTCCCACCTAGCGGGGGGCCGGACCGGGGAGCTGTTTTTT. It is translated as CASSWSHLAGGRTGELFF. The V call is TRBV6-2 or TRBV6-3, the J call TRBJ2-2; 11 bases fit TRBD2. This CDR3 comprises 18 residues. J gave up 5 bases and V 4 bases, and 12 bases lay outside the gene matches. The V gene's germline CDR1 is MNHEY and CDR2 SVGEGT.

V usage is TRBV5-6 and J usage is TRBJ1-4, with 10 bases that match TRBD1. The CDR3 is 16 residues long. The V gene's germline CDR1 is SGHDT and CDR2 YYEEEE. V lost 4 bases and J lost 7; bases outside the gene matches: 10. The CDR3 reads CASSSDRGLVGEKLFF. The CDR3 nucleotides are TGTGCCAGCAGCAGCGACAGGGGGCTAGTGGGTGAAAAACTGTTTTTT.

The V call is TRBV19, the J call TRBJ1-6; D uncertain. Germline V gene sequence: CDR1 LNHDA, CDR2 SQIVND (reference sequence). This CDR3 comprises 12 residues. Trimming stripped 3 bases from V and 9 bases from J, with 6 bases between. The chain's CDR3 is CASSIASSPLHF. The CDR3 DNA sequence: TGTGCCAGTAGTATTGCGAGTTCACCCCTCCACTTT.

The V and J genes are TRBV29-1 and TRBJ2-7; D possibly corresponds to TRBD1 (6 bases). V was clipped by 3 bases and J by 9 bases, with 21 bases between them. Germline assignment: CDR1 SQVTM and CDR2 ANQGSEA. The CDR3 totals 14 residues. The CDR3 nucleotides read TGCAGCGTTGACCTTTACACAGGGAGTGATGTGCAGTACTTC. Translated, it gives CSVDLYTGSDVQYF.

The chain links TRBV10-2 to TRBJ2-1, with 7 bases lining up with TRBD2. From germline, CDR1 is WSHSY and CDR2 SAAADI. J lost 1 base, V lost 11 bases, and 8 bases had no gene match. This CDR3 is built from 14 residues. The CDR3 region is CAGGGSLSYNEQFF. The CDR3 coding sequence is TGCGCCGGCGGGGGATCCCTGTCCTACAATGAGCAGTTCTTC.

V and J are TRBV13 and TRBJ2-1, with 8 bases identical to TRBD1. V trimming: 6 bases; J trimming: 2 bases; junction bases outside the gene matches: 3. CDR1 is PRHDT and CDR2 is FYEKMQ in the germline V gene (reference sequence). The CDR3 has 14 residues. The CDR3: CASRGTGPYNEQFF. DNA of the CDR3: TGTGCCAGCAGGGGGACAGGCCCCTACAATGAGCAGTTCTTC.

The CDR3 region has the DNA TGTGCCAGCAGTCCGACAGGGGGAAATGAAAAACTGTTTTTT. Translating it yields CASSPTGGNEKLFF. The J gene is TRBJ1-4, the V gene TRBV6-5; 9 nucleotides align to TRBD1. The CDR3 is 14 residues long. Unmatched junction bases numbered 3, after V lost 5 bases and J lost 5 bases. Looked up from germline, CDR1 is MNHEY and CDR2 is SVGAGI.

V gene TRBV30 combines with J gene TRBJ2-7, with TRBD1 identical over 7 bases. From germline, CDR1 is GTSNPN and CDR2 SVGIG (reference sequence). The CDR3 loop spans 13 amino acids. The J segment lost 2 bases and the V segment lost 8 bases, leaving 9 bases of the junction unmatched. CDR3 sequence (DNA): TGTGCCGGAATTGACAGGGCAGCCTACGAGCAGTACTTC. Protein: CAGIDRAAYEQYF.

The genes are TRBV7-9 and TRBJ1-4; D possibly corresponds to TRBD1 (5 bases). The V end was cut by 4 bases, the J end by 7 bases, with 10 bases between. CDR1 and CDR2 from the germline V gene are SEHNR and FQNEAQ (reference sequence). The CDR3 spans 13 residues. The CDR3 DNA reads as TGTGCCAGCAGCTCCCCCAGGGTTGAAAAACTGTTTTTT. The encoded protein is CASSSPRVEKLFF.

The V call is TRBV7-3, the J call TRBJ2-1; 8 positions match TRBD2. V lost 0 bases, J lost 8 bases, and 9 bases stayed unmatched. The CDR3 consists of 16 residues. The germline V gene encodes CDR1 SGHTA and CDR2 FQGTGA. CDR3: CASSLTEAPRGDEQFF. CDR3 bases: TGTGCCAGCAGCTTAACGGAGGCCCCGCGGGGGGATGAGCAGTTCTTC.

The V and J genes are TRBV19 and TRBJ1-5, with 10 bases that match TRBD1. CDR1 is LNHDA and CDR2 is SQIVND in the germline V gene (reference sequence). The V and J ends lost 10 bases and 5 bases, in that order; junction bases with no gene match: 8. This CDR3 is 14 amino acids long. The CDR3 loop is CATTGTGVYQPQHF. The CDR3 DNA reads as TGTGCCACCACCGGGACAGGGGTGTATCAGCCCCAGCATTTT. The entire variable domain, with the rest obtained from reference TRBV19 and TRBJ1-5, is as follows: DGGITQSPKYLFRKEGQNVTLSCEQNLNHDAMYWYRQDPGQGLRLIYYSQIVNDFQKGDIAEGYSVSREKKESFPLTVTSAQKNPTAFYLCATTGTGVYQPQHFGDGTRLSIL.

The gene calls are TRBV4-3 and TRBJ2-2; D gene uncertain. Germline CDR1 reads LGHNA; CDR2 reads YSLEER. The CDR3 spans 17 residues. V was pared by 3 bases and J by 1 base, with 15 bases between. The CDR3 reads CASSHTPARMNTGELFF. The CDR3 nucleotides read TGCGCCAGCAGCCACACACCTGCGAGGATGAACACCGGGGAGCTGTTTTTT.

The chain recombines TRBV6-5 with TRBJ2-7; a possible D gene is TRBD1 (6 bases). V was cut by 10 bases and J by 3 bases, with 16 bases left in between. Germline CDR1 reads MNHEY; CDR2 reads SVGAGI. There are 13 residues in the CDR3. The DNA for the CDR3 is TGTGCCATCGGAATGATGGGACACTACGAGCAGTACTTC. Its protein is CAIGMMGHYEQYF.

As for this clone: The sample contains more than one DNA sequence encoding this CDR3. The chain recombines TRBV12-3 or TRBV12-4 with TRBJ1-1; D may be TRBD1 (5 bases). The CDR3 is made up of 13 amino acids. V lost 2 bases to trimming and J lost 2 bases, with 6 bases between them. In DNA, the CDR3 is TGTGCCAGCAGTTTACAGGGTAACACTGAAGCTTTCTTT. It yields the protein CASSLQGNTEAFF.

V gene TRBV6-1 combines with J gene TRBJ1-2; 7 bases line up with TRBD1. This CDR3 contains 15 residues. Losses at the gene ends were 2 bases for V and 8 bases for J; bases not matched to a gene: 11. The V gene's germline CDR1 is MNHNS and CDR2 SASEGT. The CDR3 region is CASSEKGANVRGYTF. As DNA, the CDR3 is TGTGCCAGCAGTGAAAAGGGGGCGAACGTTCGGGGCTACACCTTC.

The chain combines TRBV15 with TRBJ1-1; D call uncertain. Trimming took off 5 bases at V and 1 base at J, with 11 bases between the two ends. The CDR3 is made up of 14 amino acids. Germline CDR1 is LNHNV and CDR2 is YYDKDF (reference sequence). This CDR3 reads CATSFLEENTEAFF. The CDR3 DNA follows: TGTGCCACCAGCTTCCTAGAGGAGAACACTGAAGCTTTCTTT.

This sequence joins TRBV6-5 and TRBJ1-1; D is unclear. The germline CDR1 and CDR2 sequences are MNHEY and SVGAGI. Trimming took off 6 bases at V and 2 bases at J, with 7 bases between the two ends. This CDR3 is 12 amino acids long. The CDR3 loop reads CASRQDNTEAFF. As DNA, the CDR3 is TGTGCCAGCAGGCAGGATAACACTGAAGCTTTCTTT.

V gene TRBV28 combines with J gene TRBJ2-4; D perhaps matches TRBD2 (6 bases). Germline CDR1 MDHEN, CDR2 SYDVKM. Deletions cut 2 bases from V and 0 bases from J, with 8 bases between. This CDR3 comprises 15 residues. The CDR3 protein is CASSLQGLAKNIQYF. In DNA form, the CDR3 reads TGTGCCAGCAGTTTACAGGGACTAGCCAAAAACATTCAGTACTTC.

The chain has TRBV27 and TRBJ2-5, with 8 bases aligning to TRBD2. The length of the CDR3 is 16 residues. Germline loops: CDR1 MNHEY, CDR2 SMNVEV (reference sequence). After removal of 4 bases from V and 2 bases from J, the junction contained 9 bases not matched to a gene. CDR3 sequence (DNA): TGTGCCAGCAGTTCCTGGGTAGCGGGGTCGCAAGAGACCCAGTACTTC. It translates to CASSSWVAGSQETQYF.

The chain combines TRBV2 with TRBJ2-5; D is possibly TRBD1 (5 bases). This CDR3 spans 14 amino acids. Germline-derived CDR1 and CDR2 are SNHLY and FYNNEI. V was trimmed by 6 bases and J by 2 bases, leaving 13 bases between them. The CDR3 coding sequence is TGTGCCAGCAGCCGCCAAGGGGTACAAGAGACCCAGTACTTC. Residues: CASSRQGVQETQYF.

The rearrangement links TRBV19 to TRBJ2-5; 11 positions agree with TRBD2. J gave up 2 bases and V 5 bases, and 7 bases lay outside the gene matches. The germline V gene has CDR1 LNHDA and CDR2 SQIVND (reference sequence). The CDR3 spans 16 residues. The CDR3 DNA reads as TGTGCCAGTAGTCATAGCGGGGGGGTGGCACAAGAGACCCAGTACTTC. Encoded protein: CASSHSGGVAQETQYF.

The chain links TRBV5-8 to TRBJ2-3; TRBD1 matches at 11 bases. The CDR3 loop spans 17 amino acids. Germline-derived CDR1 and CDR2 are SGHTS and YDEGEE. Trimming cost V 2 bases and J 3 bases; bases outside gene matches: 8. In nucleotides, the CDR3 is TGTGCCAGCAGCTTTGGGACAGGGGGTAGGAGGACAGATACGCAGTATTTT. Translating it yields CASSFGTGGRRTDTQYF.

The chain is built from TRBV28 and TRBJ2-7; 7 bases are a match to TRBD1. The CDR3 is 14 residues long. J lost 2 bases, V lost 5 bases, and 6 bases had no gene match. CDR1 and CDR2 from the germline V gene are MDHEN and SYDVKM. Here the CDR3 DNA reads TGTGCCAGCAGTATCCGACAGGGCGCCTACGAGCAGTACTTC. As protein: CASSIRQGAYEQYF.

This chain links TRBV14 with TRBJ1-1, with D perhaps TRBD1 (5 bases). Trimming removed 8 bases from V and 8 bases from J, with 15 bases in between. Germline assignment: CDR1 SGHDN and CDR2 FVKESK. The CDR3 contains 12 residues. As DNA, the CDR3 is TGTGCCAGCGGAGGGGCGATGATCGAAGCTTTCTTT. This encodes CASGGAMIEAFF. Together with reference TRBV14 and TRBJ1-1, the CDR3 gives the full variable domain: EAGVTQFPSHSVIEKGQTVTLRCDPISGHDNLYWYRRVMGKEIKFLLHFVKESKQDESGMPNNRFLAERTGGTYSTLKVQPAELEDSGVYFCASGGAMIEAFFGQGTRLTVV.